This entry is about one T cell receptor (beta chain). Authors' methods: Amplified reference gene primers provided the basis for estimating nucleated cell counts. The method was immunoSEQ multiplex PCR; TCRdb's version includes in-frame clones alone and lacks a portion of them. The V and J calls and clone size are taken from that table; D and trimming were inferred from the DNA. The sample carries 95,000 to 150,000 clones, around four fifths recorded once. The sample originates from a study of blood T cell repertoires in COVID-19. The CDR3 is 16 amino acids. Germline-derived CDR1 and CDR2 are SGHVS and FQNEAQ. Trimming cost V 5 bases and J 1 base; bases outside gene matches: 10.

The specimen sequenced was peripheral blood. J is TRBJ1-1 and V is TRBV7-8; the match to TRBD1 covers 7 bases. The source of this sequence is a man aged 60 to 69 with active or convalescent COVID-19. CDR3 region: CASSVRDRGSNTEAFF. For the CDR3, the DNA is TGTGCCAGCAGCGTCCGGGACAGAGGATCGAACACTGAAGCTTTCTTT. Full variable domain (outside the CDR3, taken from reference TRBV7-8 and TRBJ1-1): GAGVSQSPRYKVAKRGQDVALRCDPISGHVSLFWYQQALGQGPEFLTYFQNEAQLDKSGLPSDRFFAERPEGSVSTLKIQRTQQEDSAVYLCASSVRDRGSNTEAFFGQGTRLTVV.